Below are 11 T cell receptor beta chains sequenced from a single sample in a study of T cells after yellow fever vaccination. TCRdb re-called the 5' RACE reads through MiXCR, storing one row per CDR3 protein. In the table there are hundreds of thousands of distinct CDR3 sequences, roughly 8.7% of which are singletons. Sequencing was performed on CD4+ T cells sorted from PBMCs, taken 5 days after the yellow fever booster vaccination. These receptors all stem from a man aged 18 to 30 who received the YFV17D yellow fever vaccine.

The V and J genes are TRBV30 and TRBJ1-2; maybe TRBD1 (5 bases). Germline loops: CDR1 GTSNPN, CDR2 SVGIG (reference sequence). CDR3 length: 13 residues. V was pared by 0 bases and J by 7 bases, with 12 bases between. CDR3 loop: CAWSVIQGGGYTF. CDR3 nucleotides: TGTGCCTGGAGTGTCATTCAGGGCGGTGGCTACACCTTC.

This clonotype was seen a handful of times. J is TRBJ2-5 and V is TRBV9; D is unclear. V was clipped by 0 bases and J by 1 base, with 4 bases between them. The germline V gene encodes CDR1 SGDLS and CDR2 YYNGEE. This CDR3 spans 13 amino acids. The CDR3 here is CASSVEIQETQYF. CDR3 DNA sequence: TGTGCCAGCAGCGTAGAAATCCAAGAGACCCAGTACTTC.

This clonotype occurred a few times. CDR3 sequence reads: CASSRHRDNYGYTF. The DNA for the CDR3 is TGTGCCAGTTCCCGCCACAGGGATAACTATGGCTACACCTTC. The chain uses TRBV9 and TRBJ1-2, with D perhaps matching TRBD1 (6 bases). V dropped 8 bases and J dropped 1 base, with 15 bases sitting between them. The germline V gene has CDR1 SGDLS and CDR2 YYNGEE. The CDR3 is 14 amino acids.

The chain joins TRBV7-2 to TRBJ2-3; weak D call: TRBD2 (7 bases). The length of the CDR3 is 16 residues. Looked up from germline, CDR1 is SGHTA and CDR2 is FQGNSA. V was clipped by 1 base and J by 4 bases, with 15 bases between them. CDR3 residues: CASSLVARGGADTQYF. The CDR3 coding sequence is TGTGCCAGCAGCTTAGTGGCGAGGGGGGGTGCAGATACGCAGTATTTT.

The CDR3 loop reads CAISDETQYF. The DNA of the CDR3 is TGTGCCATCAGTGACGAGACCCAGTACTTC. The chain carries TRBV10-3 and TRBJ2-5; D uncertain. Germline V CDR1 and CDR2: ENHRY, SYGVKD. The V gene lost 3 bases and the J gene lost 5 bases, with 1 base spanning the gap. The CDR3 length is 10 residues.

V is TRBV7-2 and J is TRBJ1-2; unclear D gene. The CDR3 runs 12 residues. With 5 bases removed from V and 8 bases from J, the gap between germline ends came to 12 bases. Germline-derived CDR1 and CDR2 are SGHTA and FQGNSA. The CDR3 sequence: CASSPGGEGYTF. The CDR3 nucleotides read TGTGCCAGCAGCCCTGGTGGGGAAGGCTACACCTTC. Using reference TRBV7-2 and TRBJ1-2 for the parts outside the CDR3, the full variable domain is GAGVSQSPSNKVTEKGKDVELRCDPISGHTALYWYRQSLGQGLEFLIYFQGNSAPDKSGLPSDRFSAERTGGSVSTLTIQRTQQEDSAVYLCASSPGGEGYTFGSGTRLTVV.

This chain links TRBV7-2 with TRBJ2-2; 9 bases align to TRBD1. This CDR3 has 15 residues. The trim removed 3 bases at V and 8 bases at J, leaving 7 bases unmatched. Germline CDR1 reads SGHTA; CDR2 reads FQGNSA. CDR3 residues: CASSFHGQGKGELFF. Here the CDR3 DNA reads TGTGCCAGCAGCTTCCATGGACAGGGGAAGGGGGAGCTGTTTTTT.

In this sample, this clonotype turned up many times. The chain has TRBV6-2 or TRBV6-3 and TRBJ1-5; TRBD1 agrees at 8 bases. The CDR3 covers 14 residues. Germline loops: CDR1 MNHEY, CDR2 SVGEGT. V gave up 7 bases and J gave up 5 bases; unmatched junction bases: 7. The CDR3 DNA reads TGTGCCAGCACCTGGGCAGGGGGCGATCAGCCCCAGCATTTT. Residues: CASTWAGGDQPQHF.

The chain links TRBV7-9 to TRBJ1-5; D remains unclear. In germline, CDR1 is SEHNR, CDR2 FQNEAQ (reference sequence). Trimming took off 5 bases at V and 0 bases at J, with 11 bases between the two ends. CDR3 size: 15 residues. CDR3 residues: CASSGGAFSNQPQHF. The CDR3 coding sequence is TGTGCCAGCAGCGGTGGTGCGTTTAGCAATCAGCCCCAGCATTTT.

The chain combines TRBV7-2 with TRBJ2-4, with D perhaps matching TRBD2 (5 bases). V was cut by 5 bases and J by 15 bases, with 23 bases left in between. This CDR3 has 14 amino acids. From germline, CDR1 is SGHTA and CDR2 FQGNSA. As DNA, the CDR3 is TGTGCCAGCAGCCTAAACGGGGTCGGCGGTCGGTGGTACTTC. Protein product: CASSLNGVGGRWYF.

This clonotype was seen only a few times. V gene TRBV10-3 combines with J gene TRBJ2-1; D gene unclear. Per germline, CDR1 ENHRY and CDR2 SYGVKD. With 3 bases removed from V and 4 bases from J, the gap between germline ends came to 10 bases. The CDR3 sequence is 14 residues long. CDR3 loop: CAISELAEYNEQFF. The CDR3 DNA sequence: TGTGCCATCAGTGAATTAGCAGAGTACAATGAGCAGTTCTTC.